This T cell receptor beta chain was recorded in a study of shared clonotypes between healthy human individuals. Whole-study results and caveats: Clonotype sharing among the donors was expected to vary with sequencing depth.

Negatively enriched CD4+ T cells were divided by CD45RA into naive and memory. Profiling relied on immunoSEQ multiplex PCR, and the TCRdb table lists in-frame clones only, not all of them. The sample has approximately 1,000,000 clones, 70% to 80% seen once. The CDR3 totals 15 residues. CDR1 is SGHRS, CDR2 YFSETQ, per germline. Trimming pared 0 bases from V and 3 bases from J, leaving 9 bases between. Of note for this clone: Its antigen is not identified.

The specimen was memory CD4+ T cells from PBMCs. Subset of the sample: CD45RA-negative fraction. The chain recombines TRBV5-1 with TRBJ1-4; D gene uncertain. The sequence came from a man aged 18 to 30 in good health. Some clones in this sample may be carry-over from other donors' samples. CDR3 in amino acids: CASSLGQISNEKLFF. CDR3 coding DNA: TGCGCCAGCAGCTTGGGGCAGATATCTAATGAAAAACTGTTTTTT.